The 6 T cell receptor beta chains below were found in one sample sequenced in a study of T cells after yellow fever vaccination. TCRdb analysed the 5' RACE reads with MiXCR anew, one entry per CDR3 protein. This table holds roughly 170,000 distinct CDR3 sequences, roughly 6.4% found once. The input for sequencing was CD4+ T cells sorted from PBMCs, taken on the day of the first yellow fever vaccination. The receptors derive from a man between 18 and 29 years old who received the YFV17D yellow fever vaccine.

This clonotype was detected only a few times. The chain combines TRBV28 with TRBJ1-2; perhaps TRBD1 as D (5 bases). This CDR3 has 15 residues. Germline assignment: CDR1 MDHEN and CDR2 SYDVKM. V dropped 5 bases and J dropped 0 bases, with 13 bases sitting between them. CDR3 sequence (DNA): TGTGCCAGCAGTCTGACGGGACCGCCTAACTATGGCTACACCTTC. It yields the protein CASSLTGPPNYGYTF.

This clonotype was counted many times. J is TRBJ2-1 and V is TRBV5-1; 11 nucleotides agree with TRBD2. Germline trimming cut 1 base from V and 6 bases from J; bases unmatched to any gene: 3. CDR1 is SGHRS, CDR2 YFSETQ, per germline. CDR3 length: 15 amino acids. CDR3 protein: CASSLLGTSGNEQFF. Here the CDR3 DNA reads TGCGCCAGCAGCTTGCTTGGGACTAGCGGCAATGAGCAGTTCTTC.

This clonotype was picked up a small number of times. The rearrangement joins TRBV2 to TRBJ2-3; D perhaps matches TRBD1 (5 bases). Germline V gene sequence: CDR1 SNHLY, CDR2 FYNNEI. Trimming cost V 8 bases and J 5 bases, with 14 bases left between them. CDR3 length equals 13 residues. CDR3 sequence: CASHLPGIDTQYF. DNA of the CDR3: TGTGCCAGCCACCTTCCAGGGATAGATACGCAGTATTTT.

This clonotype was recorded at least ten times. The genes are TRBV4-3 and TRBJ2-7; D unclear. The CDR3 is 12 amino acids. V was pared by 5 bases and J by 0 bases, with 5 bases between. Germline V gene sequence: CDR1 LGHNA, CDR2 YSLEER. This CDR3 is CASSTLSYEQYF. CDR3 nucleotides: TGCGCCAGCAGCACCCTCTCCTACGAGCAGTACTTC.

This clonotype showed up just a few times. The J gene is TRBJ1-3, the V gene TRBV3-1; TRBD1 aligns across 7 bases. V was clipped by 1 base and J by 0 bases; unmatched bases: 3. In germline, CDR1 is LGHDT, CDR2 YNNKEL (reference sequence). This CDR3 has 16 residues. The DNA of the CDR3 is TGTGCCAGCAGCCAAGGGGGACAGCACTCTGGAAACACCATATATTTT. It encodes CASSQGGQHSGNTIYF.

This clonotype was seen ten or more times. This chain uses TRBV3-1 with TRBJ2-5; D uncertain. Trimming pared 3 bases from V and 4 bases from J, leaving 6 bases between. The CDR3 contains 12 residues. Germline V gene lookup returns CDR1 LGHDT and CDR2 YNNKEL (reference sequence). CDR3 sequence: CASSHEGETQYF. DNA of the CDR3: TGTGCCAGCAGCCATGAAGGAGAGACCCAGTACTTC.